The 17 T cell receptor beta chains presented below share a single source sample, sequenced in a study of T cells in Graves' hyperthyroidism and ophthalmopathy (dated by TCRdb to the late 2010s). Library generation was performed with multiplex PCR. The sequencing machine was an Illumina HiSeq 2000. The TCR beta CDR3 regions were amplified from the RNA transcripts. The TCR CDR3 was subjected to a first round of RT-PCR using the HTBI primer set and the Qiagen OneStep RT-PCR kit. TCRdb reworked the public reads: Q25 trimming with fastp, MiXCR clone assembly, productive beta chains retained. Each CDR3 protein gets just one entry, which takes the most common genes and DNA from the rows behind it. For this sample there are fewer than 350,000 distinct CDR3 sequences; around a sixth appear just once. The ten largest account for roughly 15% of the sample. The specimen was blood. These receptors came from a woman aged 40-49 years with Graves' ophthalmopathy.

At least ten counts were recorded for this clonotype. Just one base apart from a much larger clone, this may be a read error. The chain links TRBV28 to TRBJ2-7; D ambiguous. Germline CDR1 and CDR2: MDHEN and SYDVKM. This CDR3 comprises 10 residues. The V gene lost 5 bases and the J gene lost 4 bases, with 3 bases spanning the gap. The CDR3 coding sequence is TGTGCCAGCAGTAAATACGAGCAGTACTTC. This gives the protein CASSKYEQYF.

V usage is TRBV11-2 and J usage is TRBJ2-7; 9 nucleotides agree with TRBD2. Per germline, CDR1 SGHAT and CDR2 FQNNGV. Trimming removed 5 bases from V and 0 bases from J; junction bases left unmatched: 8. The CDR3 contains 16 residues. This chain's CDR3 is CASSLSGTSLSYEQYF. The CDR3 nucleotides are TGTGCCAGCAGCCTCTCCGGGACTAGCCTCTCCTACGAGCAGTACTTC.

This clonotype was seen at least ten times. The genes are TRBV7-9 and TRBJ1-2; maybe TRBD1 (6 bases). CDR3 size: 16 residues. CDR1 and CDR2 (germline): SEHNR, FQNEAQ (reference sequence). V lost 5 bases and J 5 bases, leaving 21 bases between the germline ends. The CDR3 here is CASSPDWTEYLYGYTF. Here the CDR3 DNA reads TGTGCCAGCAGCCCCGACTGGACAGAATATTTATATGGCTACACCTTC.

This clonotype was detected many times. The V gene is TRBV12-3 or TRBV12-4, the J gene TRBJ1-1; D unresolved. V was trimmed by 2 bases and J by 1 base, leaving 5 bases between them. This CDR3 spans 13 amino acids. The chain's CDR3 is CASSLPRNTEAFF. As DNA, the CDR3 is TGTGCCAGCAGTTTACCTAGGAACACTGAAGCTTTCTTT.

This clonotype was picked up many times. The chain carries TRBV18 and TRBJ1-2; TRBD1 is a possible D gene (6 bases). Trimming stripped 3 bases from V and 1 base from J, with 9 bases between. Germline-derived CDR1 and CDR2 are KGHSH and LQKENI. This CDR3 has 14 residues. The CDR3 nucleotides are TGTGCCAGCTCACCGGACAGTCTTAACTATGGCTACACCTTC. As protein: CASSPDSLNYGYTF.

This clonotype came up many times. The gene calls are TRBV29-1 and TRBJ1-1; no definite D call. CDR1 and CDR2 (germline): SQVTM, ANQGSEA. Trimming took 4 bases from V and 9 from J, leaving 21 bases between them. This CDR3 spans 14 amino acids. CDR3 residues: CSVAPTGAQTKAFF. The CDR3 DNA reads TGCAGCGTTGCTCCCACGGGCGCGCAAACGAAAGCTTTCTTT.

This clonotype was observed many times. This chain links TRBV30 with TRBJ2-7, with D possibly matching TRBD2 (6 bases). The CDR3 contains 12 residues. The germline V gene encodes CDR1 GTSNPN and CDR2 SVGIG (reference sequence). For the CDR3, the DNA is TGTGCTGTCCGGGACTTGACCTACGAGCAGTACTTC. Translated, it gives CAVRDLTYEQYF.

This clonotype was counted many times. This chain links TRBV28 with TRBJ1-2, with 10 bases identical to TRBD1. The CDR3 runs to 15 residues. Losses at the gene ends were 8 bases for V and 5 bases for J; bases not matched to a gene: 11. The germline V gene encodes CDR1 MDHEN and CDR2 SYDVKM. CDR3 residues: CASCPGGQGIYGYTF. The CDR3, as DNA: TGTGCCAGCTGCCCGGGGGGACAGGGGATTTATGGCTACACCTTC.

This clonotype was seen repeatedly, ten times or more. V is TRBV28 and J is TRBJ2-6; 8 positions agree with TRBD2. Germline V gene lookup returns CDR1 MDHEN and CDR2 SYDVKM. The CDR3 is 18 residues long. V lost 7 bases, J lost 0 bases, and 11 bases stayed unmatched. The CDR3 reads CASIPGRGGSSGANVLTF. The CDR3 bases are TGTGCCAGCATCCCCGGGAGGGGCGGGAGCTCTGGGGCCAACGTCCTGACTTTC.

This clonotype showed up many times. This chain uses TRBV20-1 with TRBJ1-1; D is undetermined. This CDR3 comprises 11 residues. Trimming cost V 5 bases and J 1 base, with 5 bases left between them. CDR1 and CDR2 (germline): DFQATT, SNEGSKA (reference sequence). The CDR3 region has the DNA TGCAGTGCTTGGTGGAACACTGAAGCTTTCTTT. It translates to CSAWWNTEAFF.

This clonotype occurred many times. V and J are TRBV19 and TRBJ1-5; 9 positions agree with TRBD1. Trimming cost V 4 bases and J 3 bases; bases outside gene matches: 4. Looked up from germline, CDR1 is LNHDA and CDR2 is SQIVND (reference sequence). The CDR3 totals 15 residues. The CDR3 DNA reads as TGTGCCAGTAGTAGGGGACAGGGCGCCAATCAGCCCCAGCATTTT. Translated: CASSRGQGANQPQHF.

Ten or more counts support this clonotype. The rearrangement links TRBV3-1 to TRBJ1-5; no firm D call. Germline values: CDR1 LGHDT, CDR2 YNNKEL (reference sequence). The CDR3 consists of 15 residues. Trimming took off 2 bases at V and 7 bases at J, with 15 bases between the two ends. CDR3: CASSQFPQAGQPQHF. Written as DNA, the CDR3 is TGTGCCAGCAGCCAATTCCCGCAAGCGGGCCAGCCCCAGCATTTT.

There are a few counts of this clonotype. This chain joins TRBV6-1 and TRBJ2-7, with D tentatively TRBD1 (5 bases). V lost 4 bases, J lost 3 bases, and 13 bases lay in between. The CDR3 is 14 amino acids. Germline CDR1 is MNHNS and CDR2 is SASEGT. The CDR3 DNA sequence: TGTGCCAGCAGTGCGACAGCTACCCTCTACGAGCAGTACTTC. Its protein product is CASSATATLYEQYF.

This clonotype was observed at least ten times. The chain couples TRBV4-2 to TRBJ1-5; possible D gene TRBD1, 5 bases. This CDR3 has 20 residues. V was shortened by 4 bases and J by 1 base, with 26 bases between the two germline ends. CDR1 LGHNA and CDR2 YNFKEQ come from the germline V gene. In nucleotides, the CDR3 is TGTGCCAGCAGCCCCTTCCTCCGCACCGGGACGCCGAGGAGCAATCAGCCCCAGCATTTT. Amino acids: CASSPFLRTGTPRSNQPQHF.

This clonotype was seen at least ten times. The rearrangement uses TRBV19 and TRBJ1-2; TRBD1 matches at 12 bases. Germline CDR1 reads LNHDA; CDR2 reads SQIVND (reference sequence). CDR3 length: 14 residues. V shed 4 bases and J 8 bases; nucleotides not matched to a gene: 5. The CDR3 spells CASSRGQGAKGYTF. As DNA, the CDR3 is TGTGCCAGTAGTAGGGGACAGGGGGCGAAAGGCTACACCTTC.

This clonotype was recorded many times. The CDR3 here is CASSVRQKNTEAFF. CDR3 DNA sequence: TGTGCCAGCAGTGTTCGACAGAAGAACACTGAAGCTTTCTTT. This rearrangement joins TRBV6-1 to TRBJ1-1; TRBD1 is a possible D gene (5 bases). V was cut by 4 bases and J by 1 base, with 10 bases left in between. The CDR3 has 14 amino acids. Germline V CDR1 and CDR2: MNHNS, SASEGT.

This clonotype was counted many times. The chain uses TRBV6-9 and TRBJ2-7; D is uncertain. Germline loops: CDR1 MNHGY, CDR2 SVAAGI. The CDR3 spans 15 residues. V lost 5 bases to trimming and J lost 3 bases, with 17 bases between them. This chain's CDR3 is CASSKHQRRNYEQYF. DNA for the CDR3: TGTGCCAGCAGTAAACATCAACGACGGAACTACGAGCAGTACTTC.